This T cell receptor beta chain is from a study of blood T cell repertoires in COVID-19 (TCRdb year 2020). Context from the whole study: Samples from collaborators originated in the United States, Italy and Spain and spanned both the acute and convalescent phases of COVID-19. Samples were obtained from the ongoing ImmuneRACE study (first 160 participants) and from over a thousand subjects provided by 6 global collaborators. The dataset comprised deeply sampled blood TCRbeta repertoires from subjects exposed to, actively infected with, or recovered from COVID-19. Where available, HLA class I and class II types were obtained from metadata supplied by the sample provider rather than from assay-based typing. The material from the prospective study consisted of cDNA or gDNA derived from T cells, B-cell-depleted T cells, or PBMCs. Nearly every sample came with metadata listing a de-identified subject ID, COVID-19 status, age in years and sex. The repertoires were released in a freely available public database meant as a resource for research on the immune response to SARS-CoV-2.

The germline V gene specifies MGHRA as CDR1 and YSYEKL as CDR2. The CDR3 starts with the cysteine, ends with the phenylalanine, and has 14 residues. Only the CDR3 DNA stays, 42 bases, in frame from base 1. The junction carries 9 bases between V and J, which are trimmed by 3 bases and 1 base respectively. The immunoSEQ Assay, a bias-controlled multiplex PCR, was used to amplify TCRbeta CDR3 regions from genomic DNA. The study's own analysis went as follows. The number of nucleated cells in each sample was estimated by amplification of reference gene primers within the assay. To quantify the absolute abundance of each unique TCRbeta CDR3 rearrangement, sequence reads were collapsed and filtered. Productive Simpson clonality was computed per sample as the square root of Simpson's diversity index over productive rearrangements. TCRdb retrieved this table from immuneACCESS and kept in-frame rearrangements only. Not all clones are present; in checked studies, unresolved V genes account for under half, and no reason is known for the remainder. The V and J calls and the clone size are those of that table, but D and trimming were determined from the DNA. For this sample there are approximately 440,000 clones; 87% appear just once. Around 0.64% of the sample goes to the ten largest clones.

The paper's findings and limits, for the study overall: Clinical and demographic metadata were provided uncurated, with the amount varying by source and participant.

On this clone: The clone's antigen remains unknown. No much larger clone exists at a distance of one base, and base qualities are not known.

Enrolling through a virtual design, the prospective study's participants ranged in age from roughly 18 to 89 years and lived across some 22 United States geographic areas. In the prospective study, participants were assigned to cohorts based on the clinical history participants reported in a screening survey and a study questionnaire. Recovered participants in ImmuneRACE Cohort 3 were defined by two consecutive negative NP/OP PCR tests, clearance by a healthcare professional, or resolution of symptoms. Mobile phlebotomists in the prospective study collected whole blood, serum and a nasopharyngeal or oropharyngeal swab from every participant. Over a roughly 2-month period, participants in the prospective study had the option of providing additional blood draws and questionnaires. Before DNA extraction, prospective study blood samples were shipped either frozen or at room temperature.

The sample consisted of PBMCs or T cells enriched from blood (not recorded which). The V and J genes are TRBV4-1 and TRBJ2-5; the D region possibly corresponds to TRBD2 (5 bases align). The sequence was obtained from a woman younger than 35 who had recovered from COVID-19. The CDR3 corresponds to CASSQTTPQETQYF. At the DNA level, the sequence is TGCGCCAGCAGCCAGACTACACCCCAAGAGACCCAGTACTTC.